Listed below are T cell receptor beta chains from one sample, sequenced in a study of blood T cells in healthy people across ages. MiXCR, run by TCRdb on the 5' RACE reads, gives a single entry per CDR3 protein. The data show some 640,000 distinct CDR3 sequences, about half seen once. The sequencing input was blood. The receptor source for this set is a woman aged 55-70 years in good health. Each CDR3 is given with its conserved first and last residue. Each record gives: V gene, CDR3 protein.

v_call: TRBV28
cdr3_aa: CASSSTLILSYEQYF

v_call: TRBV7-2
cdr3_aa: CASSLRDYAPYEQYF

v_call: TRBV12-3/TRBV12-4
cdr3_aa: CASNLRGTEEKLFF

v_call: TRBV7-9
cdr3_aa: CASSALSSGNEQFF

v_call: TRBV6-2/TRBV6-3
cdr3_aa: CASSYRPTNEQFF

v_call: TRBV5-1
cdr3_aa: CAGSPSTSGRNEQFF

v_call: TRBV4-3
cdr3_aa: CASSPRASGRDNNEQFF

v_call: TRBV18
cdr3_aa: CASSPPGTGGYGYTF

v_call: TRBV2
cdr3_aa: CASGGLTVTIGYTF

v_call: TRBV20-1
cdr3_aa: CSAYKGGENGEQFF

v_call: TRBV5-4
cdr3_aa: CASSLAFSPLHF

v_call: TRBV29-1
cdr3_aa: CSAGTEETQYF

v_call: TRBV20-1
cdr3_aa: CSATWTGVRYEQYF

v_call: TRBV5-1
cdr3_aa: CASSLWELAQETQYF

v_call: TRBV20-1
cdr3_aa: CSARRLETQYF

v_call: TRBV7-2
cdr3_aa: CASRGQGMDGYTF

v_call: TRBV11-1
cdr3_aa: CASSLVGNQDTQYF

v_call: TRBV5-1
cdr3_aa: CASSLGTDGETQYF

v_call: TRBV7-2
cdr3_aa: CASKIDRDTEAFF

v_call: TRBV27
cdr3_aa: CASTPEGQGLHGYTF

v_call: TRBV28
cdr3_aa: CASSSPRVGNEQFF

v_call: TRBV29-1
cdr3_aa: CSVSPGDEQFF

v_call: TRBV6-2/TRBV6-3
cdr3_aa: CASNSDGTPTYEQYF

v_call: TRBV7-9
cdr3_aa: CASSLKGTGDYNEQFF

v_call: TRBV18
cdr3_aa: CASSTLNTGELFF

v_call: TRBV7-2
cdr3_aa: CASSFAGVGNEQYF

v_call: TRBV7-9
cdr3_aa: CASSLGIASGSTNEQFF

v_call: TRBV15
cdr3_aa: CATSRSPLAGVSDEQFF

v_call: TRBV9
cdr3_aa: CASSASTGEGYNEQYF

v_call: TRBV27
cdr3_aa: CASSRTPIGTGELFF

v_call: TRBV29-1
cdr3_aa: CSVDGRVGTEAFF

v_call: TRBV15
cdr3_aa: CATSRVGSRPSTDTQYF

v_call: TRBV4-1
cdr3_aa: CASSQEGVFAYNEQFF

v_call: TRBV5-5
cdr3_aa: CASSYLAGPDEQYF

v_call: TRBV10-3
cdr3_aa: CAISELAGVDIQYF

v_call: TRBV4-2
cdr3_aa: CASSQVTGSYNEQFF

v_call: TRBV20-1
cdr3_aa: CSAISIAGGRRSTDTQYF

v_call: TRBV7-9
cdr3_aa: CASSRAWESYEQYF

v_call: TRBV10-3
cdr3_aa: CAISDGPPEQFF

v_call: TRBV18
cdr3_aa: CASSPDAGVYNEQFF

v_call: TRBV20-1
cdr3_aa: CSAGDRGSEKLFF

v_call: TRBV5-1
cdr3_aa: CASKLAGPAYEQYF

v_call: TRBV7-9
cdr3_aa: CASSSVAGEISYEQYF

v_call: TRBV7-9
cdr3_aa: CASSLDRPPYEQYF

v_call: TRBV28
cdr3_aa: CAHGGGSYNEQFF

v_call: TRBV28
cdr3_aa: CASSSTSTPQETQYF

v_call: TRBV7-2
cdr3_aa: CASSGGRGVYGYTF

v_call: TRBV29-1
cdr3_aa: CSVEGGSETQYF

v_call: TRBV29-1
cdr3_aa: CSVWTAEKLFF

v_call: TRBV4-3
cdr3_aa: CASSQGKQGWDTQYF

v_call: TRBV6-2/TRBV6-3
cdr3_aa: CASSYSRGGGPNNEQFF

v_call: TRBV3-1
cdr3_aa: CASSLAGGASNYGYTF

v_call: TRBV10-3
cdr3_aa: CASWGGGSNQPQHF

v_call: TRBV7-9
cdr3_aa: CASSPGGGNQPQHF

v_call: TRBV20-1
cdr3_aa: CSARGPGEQYF

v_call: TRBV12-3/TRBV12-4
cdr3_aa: CASSWPDSGANVLTF